What follows is one T cell receptor beta chain and its context. TCRdb re-called the 5' RACE reads through MiXCR, storing one row per CDR3 protein. The data show some 100,000 distinct CDR3 sequences, 9.5% to 15% seen once. The source of the sample is a study of spatial heterogeneity in lung cancer. The CDR3 extends over 13 amino acids. Trimming took off 5 bases at V and 1 base at J, with 8 bases between the two ends. Per the germline V gene, CDR1 is ENHRY and CDR2 is SYGVKD. Time point noted: sample taken at primary tumor resection. In each case, whole RNA from tumor, nontumor lung or frozen PBMC was sequenced unsorted.

The TCR was taken from a male donor with early-stage non-small cell lung cancer. Source: PBMCs, taken at surgery. The genes are TRBV10-3 and TRBJ1-1; D gene uncertain. CDR3 amino acids: CAISQRANTEAFF. As DNA, the CDR3 is TGTGCCATCAGTCAACGGGCGAACACTGAAGCTTTCTTT.